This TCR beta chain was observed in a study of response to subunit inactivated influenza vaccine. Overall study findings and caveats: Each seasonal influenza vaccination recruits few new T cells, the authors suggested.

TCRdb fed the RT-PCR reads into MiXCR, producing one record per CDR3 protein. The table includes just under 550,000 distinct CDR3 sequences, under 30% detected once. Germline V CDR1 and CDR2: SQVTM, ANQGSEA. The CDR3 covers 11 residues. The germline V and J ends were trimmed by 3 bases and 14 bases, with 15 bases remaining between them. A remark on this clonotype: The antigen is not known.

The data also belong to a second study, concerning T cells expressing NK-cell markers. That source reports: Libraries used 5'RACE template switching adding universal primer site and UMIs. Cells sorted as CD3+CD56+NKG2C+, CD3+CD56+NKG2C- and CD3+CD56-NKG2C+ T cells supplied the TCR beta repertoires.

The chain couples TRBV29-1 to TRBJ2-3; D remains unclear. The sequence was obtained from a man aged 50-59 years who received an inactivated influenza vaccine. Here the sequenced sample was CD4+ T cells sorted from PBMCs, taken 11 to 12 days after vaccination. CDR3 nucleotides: TGCAGCGTTGATTCCAGGCCTATGGTGTATTTT. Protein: CSVDSRPMVYF.